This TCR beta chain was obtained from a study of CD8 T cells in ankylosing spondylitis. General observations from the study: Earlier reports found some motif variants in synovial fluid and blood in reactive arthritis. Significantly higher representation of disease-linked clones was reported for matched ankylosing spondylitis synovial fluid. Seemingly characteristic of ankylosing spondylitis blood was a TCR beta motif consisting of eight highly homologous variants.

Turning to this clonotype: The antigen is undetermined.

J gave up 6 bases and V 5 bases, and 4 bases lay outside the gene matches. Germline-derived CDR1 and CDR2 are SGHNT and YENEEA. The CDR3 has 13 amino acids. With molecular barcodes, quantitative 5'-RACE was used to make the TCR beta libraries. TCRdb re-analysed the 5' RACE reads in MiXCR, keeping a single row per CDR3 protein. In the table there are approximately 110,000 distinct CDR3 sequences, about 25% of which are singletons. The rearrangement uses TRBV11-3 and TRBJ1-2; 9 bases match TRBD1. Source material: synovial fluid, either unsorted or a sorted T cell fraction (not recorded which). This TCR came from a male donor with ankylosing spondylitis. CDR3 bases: TGTGCCAGCAGCCTGGGACAGGGAAATGGCTACACCTTC. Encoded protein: CASSLGQGNGYTF.